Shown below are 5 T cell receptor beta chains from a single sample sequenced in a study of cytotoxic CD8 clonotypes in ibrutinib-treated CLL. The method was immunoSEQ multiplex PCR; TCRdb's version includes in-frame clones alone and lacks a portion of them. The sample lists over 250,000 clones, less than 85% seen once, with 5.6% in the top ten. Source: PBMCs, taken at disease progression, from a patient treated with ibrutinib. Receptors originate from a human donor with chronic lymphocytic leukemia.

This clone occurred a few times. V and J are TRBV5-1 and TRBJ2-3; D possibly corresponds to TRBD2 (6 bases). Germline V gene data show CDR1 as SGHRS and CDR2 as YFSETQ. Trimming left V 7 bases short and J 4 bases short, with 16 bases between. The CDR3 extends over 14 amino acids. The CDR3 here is CASGPSSGPDTQYF. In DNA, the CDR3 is TGCGCCAGCGGACCCAGTAGCGGCCCAGATACGCAGTATTTT.

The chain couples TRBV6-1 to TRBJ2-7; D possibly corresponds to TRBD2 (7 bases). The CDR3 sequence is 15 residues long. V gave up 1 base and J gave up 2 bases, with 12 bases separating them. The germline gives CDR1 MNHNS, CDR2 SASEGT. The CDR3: CASSEEIGGAYEQYF. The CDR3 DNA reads TGTGCCAGCAGTGAAGAGATAGGGGGGGCCTACGAGCAGTACTTC.

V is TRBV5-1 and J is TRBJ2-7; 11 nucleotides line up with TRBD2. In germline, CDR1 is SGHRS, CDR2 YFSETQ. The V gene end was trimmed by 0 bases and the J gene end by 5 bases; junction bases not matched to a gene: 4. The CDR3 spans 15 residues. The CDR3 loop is CASSLASGRIHEQYF. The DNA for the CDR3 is TGCGCCAGCAGCTTGGCTAGCGGGAGGATCCACGAGCAGTACTTC.

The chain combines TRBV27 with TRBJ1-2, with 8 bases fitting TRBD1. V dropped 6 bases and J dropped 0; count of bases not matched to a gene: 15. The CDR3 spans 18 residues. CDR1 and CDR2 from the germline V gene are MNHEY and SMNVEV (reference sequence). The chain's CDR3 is CASSSLTGVAPPNYGYTF. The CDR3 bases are TGTGCCAGCAGCTCCCTGACAGGGGTGGCCCCGCCTAACTATGGCTACACCTTC.

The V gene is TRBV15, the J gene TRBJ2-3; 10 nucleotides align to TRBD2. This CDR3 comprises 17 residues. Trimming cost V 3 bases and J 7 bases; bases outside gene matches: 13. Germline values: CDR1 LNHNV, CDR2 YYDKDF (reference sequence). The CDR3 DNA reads TGTGCCACCAGCAGTCCCGTTCTAGCGGGGGTTACTAATACGCAGTATTTT. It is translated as CATSSPVLAGVTNTQYF. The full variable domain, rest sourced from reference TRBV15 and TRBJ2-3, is DAMVIQNPRYQVTQFGKPVTLSCSQTLNHNVMYWYQQKSSQAPKLLFHYYDKDFNNEADTPDNFQSRRPNTSFCFLDIRSPGLGDTAMYLCATSSPVLAGVTNTQYFGPGTRLTVL.